The subject of this entry is one T cell receptor (beta chain). The target antigen is unknown. These data are taken from a study of shared clonotypes between healthy human individuals. Study in general: CD4 naive and CD4 memory each took three plates per donor, while CD8 naive took two and CD8 memory one. General observations from the study: Sampling covered blood only; tissue repertoires likely differ. With few donors, the genetic and exposure-history diversity represented was limited.

Using immunoSEQ multiplex PCR, the repertoire was profiled, and TCRdb retains in-frame clones only, with some absent. The sample has about 1 million clones; 60% to 80% are singletons. The TCR originated in a man aged 18 to 30 in good health. The source material was memory CD4+ T cells sorted from blood. The sample's subset: CD45RA-negative fraction.

CDR3 protein: CASSFIYTDTQYF. The CDR3, as DNA: TGTGCCAGCAGCTTCATCTACACAGATACGCAGTATTTT. The V call is TRBV7-8, the J call TRBJ2-3, with unresolved D. CDR1 is SGHVS, CDR2 FQNEAQ, per germline. The V end lost 3 bases, the J end lost 2 bases, and 6 bases lay between the germline ends. This CDR3 contains 13 residues.